This T cell receptor (beta chain) was sequenced during a study of response to subunit inactivated influenza vaccine. Points from the study as a whole: With each seasonal influenza vaccination, the authors suggested, few new T cells are recruited.

TCRdb redid the calling of the RT-PCR reads with MiXCR, one entry per CDR3 protein. The table shows about 500,000 distinct CDR3 sequences, with under 15% occurring only once. This clonotype occurred many times. Its specificity is unknown. This CDR3 has 12 residues. The germline V and J ends were trimmed by 11 bases and 8 bases, with 19 bases remaining between them. Germline V gene sequence: CDR1 SNHLY, CDR2 FYNNEI. The source is a middle-aged man who received an inactivated influenza vaccine. The V and J genes are TRBV2 and TRBJ2-7; perhaps TRBD1 as D (5 bases). The sample was PBMCs from blood, taken 45 days after vaccination. The CDR3 spells CAGSTDSTKQYF. The CDR3 region has the DNA TGTGCCGGATCGACAGACAGTACGAAGCAGTACTTC.